This passage covers 15 T cell receptor beta chains from one sample sequenced in a study of blood T cell repertoires in COVID-19. Method: immunoSEQ multiplex PCR; TCRdb's copy keeps in-frame clones and lacks some. The table includes 56,000 or so clones, approximately 81% detected once. The sample was peripheral blood. The receptor source for this set is a woman older than 75 with acute or convalescent COVID-19.

This CDR3 reads CASSLPDRVEQYF. The CDR3 coding sequence is TGTGCCAGCAGCTTACCAGACAGGGTCGAGCAGTACTTC. The V gene is TRBV13, the J gene TRBJ2-7; 7 nucleotides line up with TRBD1. CDR3 length: 13 residues. V was pared by 2 bases and J by 6 bases, with 4 bases of the junction left unmatched. Looked up from germline, CDR1 is PRHDT and CDR2 is FYEKMQ (reference sequence). Full variable domain (remainder filled in from reference TRBV13 and TRBJ2-7): AAGVIQSPRHLIKEKRETATLKCYPIPRHDTVYWYQQGPGQDPQFLISFYEKMQSDKGSIPDRFSAQQFSDYHSELNMSSLELGDSALYFCASSLPDRVEQYFGPGTRLTVT.

The chain combines TRBV30 with TRBJ1-1; a possible D gene is TRBD1 (5 bases). Looked up from germline, CDR1 is GTSNPN and CDR2 is SVGIG (reference sequence). CDR3 length equals 15 residues. V was cut by 5 bases and J by 1 base, with 17 bases left in between. CDR3 sequence reads: CAWLRSDRKNTEAFF. In DNA, the CDR3 is TGTGCCTGGCTCCGATCCGACAGAAAGAACACTGAAGCTTTCTTT. Full variable domain (missing parts from reference TRBV30 and TRBJ1-1): SQTIHQWPATLVQPVGSPLSLECTVEGTSNPNLYWYRQAAGRGLQLLFYSVGIGQISSEVPQNLSASRPQDRQFILSSKKLLLSDSGFYLCAWLRSDRKNTEAFFGQGTRLTVV.

The V and J genes are TRBV5-8 and TRBJ1-4; no reliable D call. Per germline, CDR1 SGHTS and CDR2 YDEGEE. With 3 bases removed from V and 8 bases from J, the gap between germline ends came to 11 bases. The CDR3 runs to 13 residues. The CDR3 loop reads CASSYGVREKLFF. The CDR3 region has the DNA TGTGCCAGCAGCTACGGGGTTCGCGAAAAACTGTTTTTT.

The chain recombines TRBV3-1 (or the pseudogene TRBV3-2) with TRBJ2-1; D unresolved. The CDR3 runs to 14 residues. Trimming shortened V by 1 base and J by 3 bases, and 7 bases separated the two germline ends. Germline V lookup: CDR1 LGHDT, CDR2 YNNKEL (reference sequence). This chain's CDR3 is CASSQGLSYNEQFF. The CDR3 region has the DNA TGTGCCAGCAGCCAAGGGTTGAGCTACAATGAGCAGTTCTTC.

The V gene is TRBV2, the J gene TRBJ1-1, with D maybe TRBD1 (6 bases). V lost 5 bases and J lost 0, with 16 bases in between. The CDR3 is 16 residues long. The germline V gene encodes CDR1 SNHLY and CDR2 FYNNEI. The CDR3 sequence: CASSLGGAQVNTEAFF. The CDR3 coding sequence is TGTGCCAGCAGTTTGGGGGGGGCCCAGGTGAACACTGAAGCTTTCTTT.

The V gene is TRBV6-5, the J gene TRBJ2-7; TRBD2 matches at 7 bases. The V segment lost 5 bases and the J segment 5 bases; nucleotides outside the gene matches: 12. CDR1 and CDR2 from the germline V gene are MNHEY and SVGAGI. The CDR3 is 15 residues long. The CDR3 nucleotides are TGTGCCAGCAGTACTAGTAGGGGCGGGGGAGACGAGCAGTACTTC. Protein product: CASSTSRGGGDEQYF.

The genes are TRBV4-2 and TRBJ2-1, with a tentative D call TRBD2 (6 bases). The CDR3 contains 14 residues. V was cut by 4 bases and J by 9 bases, with 16 bases left in between. CDR1 is LGHNA and CDR2 is YNFKEQ in the germline V gene. The CDR3 is CASSPNPLAREQFF. CDR3 DNA sequence: TGTGCCAGCAGCCCCAACCCCCTAGCGCGTGAGCAGTTCTTC.

This rearrangement joins TRBV14 to TRBJ1-2; TRBD1 agrees at 7 bases. This CDR3 comprises 16 residues. V shed 0 bases and J 2 bases; nucleotides not matched to a gene: 6. Germline CDR1 and CDR2: SGHDN and FVKESK. CDR3 in DNA: TGTGCCAGCAGCCAAGATGGGTCGACAGGGAACTATGGCTACACCTTC. Translating gives CASSQDGSTGNYGYTF.

The V gene is TRBV12-3 or TRBV12-4, the J gene TRBJ2-7, with D possibly matching TRBD1 (6 bases). The CDR3 consists of 13 residues. The V end lost 5 bases, the J end lost 3 bases, and 11 bases lay between the germline ends. CDR3 residues: CASSPETGYEQYF. The CDR3 DNA reads as TGTGCCAGCAGTCCAGAGACAGGCTACGAGCAGTACTTC.

This chain uses TRBV5-6 with TRBJ2-5, with D hard to call. The CDR3 covers 14 residues. The germline CDR1 and CDR2 sequences are SGHDT and YYEEEE. V was clipped by 2 bases and J by 6 bases, with 14 bases between them. The CDR3 DNA reads TGTGCCAGCAGCTTTGGGCAGACCACCCAGACCCAGTACTTC. Encoded protein: CASSFGQTTQTQYF.

A single count supports this clone. The V gene is TRBV30, the J gene TRBJ1-5, with a tentative D call TRBD1 (5 bases). The CDR3 is made up of 13 amino acids. Germline-derived CDR1 and CDR2 are GTSNPN and SVGIG (reference sequence). Trimming removed 5 bases from V and 7 bases from J, with 15 bases in between. The CDR3 nucleotides are TGTGCCTGGGGGGCAGGGTATAGGCAGCCCCAGCATTTT. This sequence encodes CAWGAGYRQPQHF.

The V call is TRBV19, the J call TRBJ1-4; D perhaps matches TRBD1 (6 bases). V was clipped by 5 bases and J by 4 bases, with 11 bases between them. This CDR3 comprises 14 residues. Germline V lookup: CDR1 LNHDA, CDR2 SQIVND (reference sequence). This CDR3 is CASSYRAINEKLFF. For the CDR3, the DNA is TGTGCCAGTAGTTACAGGGCTATTAATGAAAAACTGTTTTTT.

The rearrangement joins TRBV10-1 to TRBJ1-1; TRBD1 agrees at 8 bases. J was trimmed by 10 bases and V by 0 bases; bases with no gene match: 4. Looked up from germline, CDR1 is WNHNN and CDR2 is SYGVQD (reference sequence). CDR3 length: 13 amino acids. CDR3: CASSESGRGLAFF. The CDR3 DNA follows: TGCGCCAGCAGTGAGTCGGGCAGGGGGCTAGCTTTCTTT.

The rearrangement joins TRBV4-1 to TRBJ1-5; 7 nucleotides line up with TRBD1. This CDR3 spans 16 amino acids. CDR1 is MGHRA, CDR2 YSYEKL, per germline. V shed 0 bases and J 2 bases; nucleotides not matched to a gene: 4. The CDR3 region has the DNA TGCGCCAGCAGCCAAGAGGATCAGGGGGGCAATCAGCCCCAGCATTTT. This gives the protein CASSQEDQGGNQPQHF.

The chain is built from TRBV13 and TRBJ2-7; 15 positions match TRBD2. Germline V gives CDR1 PRHDT, CDR2 FYEKMQ (reference sequence). The CDR3 is 17 amino acids. Trimming cost V 5 bases and J 6 bases; bases outside gene matches: 11. This CDR3 reads CASSLGLAGGRGGEQYF. The CDR3, as DNA: TGTGCCAGCAGCCTGGGACTAGCGGGGGGCAGGGGTGGCGAGCAGTACTTC.